This record looks at one T cell receptor (beta chain) sequence and its context. What it binds is not known. This sample was included in a study of OX40 agonist ivuxolimab in advanced cancers. Study-level points and caveats: Dose levels from 0.1 to 3.0 mg/kg saw CD4+ and CD8+ blood T cells expand clonally by week 6. The work left the antigen specificity of expanded peripheral T cells undetermined. The average count of expanded clones was higher among CD8+ T cells than among CD4+.

Germline V gene sequence: CDR1 SEHNR, CDR2 FQNEAQ (reference sequence). This CDR3 has 17 amino acids. Trimming removed 4 bases at V and 2 bases at J, with 17 bases between. The table came from immunoSEQ multiplex PCR; TCRdb's copy has only in-frame clones and leaves some out. There are some 76,000 clones in the sample; about 89% occur only once, and under 0.85% lies in the top ten. The chain has TRBV7-9 and TRBJ2-2; the D gene is possibly TRBD1 (6 bases). The source of this sequence is an adult with an advanced solid tumor such as melanoma, head and neck, liver or kidney cancer. Sequenced material: CD4+ or CD8+ T cells sorted from blood, taken in a trial of the OX40 agonist ivuxolimab. CDR3 sequence (DNA): TGTGCCAGCAGCTCCAGAATTACAGGGAGCAACACCGGGGAGCTGTTTTTT. This translates into CASSSRITGSNTGELFF.